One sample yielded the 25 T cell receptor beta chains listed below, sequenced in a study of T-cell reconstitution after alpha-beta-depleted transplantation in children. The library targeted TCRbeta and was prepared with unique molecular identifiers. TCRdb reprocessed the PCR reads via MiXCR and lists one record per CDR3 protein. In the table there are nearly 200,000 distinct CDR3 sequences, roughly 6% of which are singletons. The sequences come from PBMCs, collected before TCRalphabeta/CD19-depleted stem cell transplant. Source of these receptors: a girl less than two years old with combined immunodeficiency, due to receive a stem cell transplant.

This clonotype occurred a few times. The CDR3 DNA reads as TGTGCCAGCAGCCGAACAGGGGGCTCTGGCTACACCTTC. This codes for CASSRTGGSGYTF. The chain employs TRBV7-2 and TRBJ1-2, with 9 positions matching TRBD1. The CDR3 is made up of 13 amino acids. The germline V gene encodes CDR1 SGHTA and CDR2 FQGNSA. Unmatched junction bases numbered 5, after V lost 5 bases and J lost 7 bases.

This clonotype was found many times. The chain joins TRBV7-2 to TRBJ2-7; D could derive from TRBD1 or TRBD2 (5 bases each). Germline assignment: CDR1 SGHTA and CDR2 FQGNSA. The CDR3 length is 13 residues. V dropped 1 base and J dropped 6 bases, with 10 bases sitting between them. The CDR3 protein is CASSLVPGSEQYF. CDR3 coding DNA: TGTGCCAGCAGCTTAGTTCCAGGGAGCGAGCAGTACTTC.

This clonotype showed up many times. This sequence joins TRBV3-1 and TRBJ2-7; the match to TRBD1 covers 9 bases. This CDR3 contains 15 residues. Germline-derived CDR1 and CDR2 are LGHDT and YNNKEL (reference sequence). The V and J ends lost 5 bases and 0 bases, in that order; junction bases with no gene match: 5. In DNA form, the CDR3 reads TGTGCCAGCAGCGCCGGGACAGGGAGCTCCTACGAGCAGTACTTC. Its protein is CASSAGTGSSYEQYF.

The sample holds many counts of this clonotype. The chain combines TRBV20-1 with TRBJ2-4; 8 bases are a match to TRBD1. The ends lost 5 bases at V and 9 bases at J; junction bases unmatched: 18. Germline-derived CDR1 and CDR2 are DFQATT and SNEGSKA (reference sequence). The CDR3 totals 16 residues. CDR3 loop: CSAQTHRGINSVIQYF. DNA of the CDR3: TGCAGTGCTCAAACCCACAGGGGGATTAACTCTGTCATTCAGTACTTC.

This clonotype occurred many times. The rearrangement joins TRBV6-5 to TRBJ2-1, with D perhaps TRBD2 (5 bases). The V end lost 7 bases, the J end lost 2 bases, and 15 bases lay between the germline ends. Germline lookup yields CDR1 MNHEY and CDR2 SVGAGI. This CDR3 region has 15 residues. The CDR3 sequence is CASNILGSPYNEQFF. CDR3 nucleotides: TGTGCCAGCAATATACTAGGGTCTCCCTACAATGAGCAGTTCTTC.

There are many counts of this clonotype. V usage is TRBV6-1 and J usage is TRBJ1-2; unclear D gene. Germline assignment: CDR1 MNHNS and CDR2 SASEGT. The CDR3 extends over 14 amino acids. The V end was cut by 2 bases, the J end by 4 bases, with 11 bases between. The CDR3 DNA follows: TGTGCCAGCAGTGAACCTTGGCAGGCCTATGGCTACACCTTC. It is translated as CASSEPWQAYGYTF.

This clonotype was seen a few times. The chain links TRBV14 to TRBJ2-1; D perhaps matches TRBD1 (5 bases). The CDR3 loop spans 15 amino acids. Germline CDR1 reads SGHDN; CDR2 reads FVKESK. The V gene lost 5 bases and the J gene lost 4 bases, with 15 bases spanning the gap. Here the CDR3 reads CASSADSAYYNEQFF. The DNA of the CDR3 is TGTGCCAGCAGCGCAGACAGTGCCTATTACAATGAGCAGTTCTTC.

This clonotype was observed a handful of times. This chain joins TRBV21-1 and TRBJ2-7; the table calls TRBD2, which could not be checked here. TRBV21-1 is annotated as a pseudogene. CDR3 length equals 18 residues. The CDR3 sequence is CASSKGLTSGDIHYEQYF. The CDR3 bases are TGTGCCAGCAGCAAAGGGCTGACTAGCGGGGACATCCATTACGAGCAGTACTTC.

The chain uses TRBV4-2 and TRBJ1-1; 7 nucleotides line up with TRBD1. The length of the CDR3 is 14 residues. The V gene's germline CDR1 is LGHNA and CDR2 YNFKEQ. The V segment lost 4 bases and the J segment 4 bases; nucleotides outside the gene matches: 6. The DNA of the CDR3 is TGTGCCAGCAGCCTCGGGACAGAAGTCACTGAAGCTTTCTTT. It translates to CASSLGTEVTEAFF.

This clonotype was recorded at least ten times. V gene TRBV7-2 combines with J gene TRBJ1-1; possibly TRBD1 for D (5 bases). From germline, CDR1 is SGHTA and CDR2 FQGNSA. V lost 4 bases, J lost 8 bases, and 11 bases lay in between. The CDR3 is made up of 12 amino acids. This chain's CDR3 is CASSSWAGEAFF. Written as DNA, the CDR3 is TGTGCCAGCAGCTCATGGGCAGGGGAAGCTTTCTTT.

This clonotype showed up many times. In DNA form, the CDR3 reads TGCAGTGCTAGAGATCTTATTTGGCGGGAAGCAAGAGATGAGCAGTTCTTC. The encoded protein is CSARDLIWREARDEQFF. The chain uses TRBV20-1 and TRBJ2-1; a weak D match, TRBD2 (6 bases). The CDR3 runs 17 residues. Germline V gene sequence: CDR1 DFQATT, CDR2 SNEGSKA (reference sequence). V shed 0 bases and J shed 8 bases, with 23 bases lying between them.

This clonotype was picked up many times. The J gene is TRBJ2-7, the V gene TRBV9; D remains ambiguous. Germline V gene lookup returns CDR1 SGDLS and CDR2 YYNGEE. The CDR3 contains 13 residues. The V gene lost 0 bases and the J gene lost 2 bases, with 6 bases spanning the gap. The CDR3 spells CASSVGNTYEQYF. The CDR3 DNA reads TGTGCCAGCAGCGTAGGAAATACCTACGAGCAGTACTTC.

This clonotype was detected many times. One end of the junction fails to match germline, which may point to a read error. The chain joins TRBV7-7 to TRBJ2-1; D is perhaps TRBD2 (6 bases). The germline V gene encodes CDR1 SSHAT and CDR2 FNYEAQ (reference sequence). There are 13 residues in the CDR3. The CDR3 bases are TGTGCTAGCAGCCGATCGGGAGACAATGAGCAGTTCTTC. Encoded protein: CASSRSGDNEQFF.

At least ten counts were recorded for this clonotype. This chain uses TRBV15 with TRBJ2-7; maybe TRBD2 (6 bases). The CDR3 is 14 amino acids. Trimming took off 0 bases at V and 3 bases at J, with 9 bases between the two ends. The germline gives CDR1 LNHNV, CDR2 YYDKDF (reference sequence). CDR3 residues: CATSRDWGDYEQYF. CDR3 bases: TGTGCCACCAGCAGAGATTGGGGGGACTACGAGCAGTACTTC.

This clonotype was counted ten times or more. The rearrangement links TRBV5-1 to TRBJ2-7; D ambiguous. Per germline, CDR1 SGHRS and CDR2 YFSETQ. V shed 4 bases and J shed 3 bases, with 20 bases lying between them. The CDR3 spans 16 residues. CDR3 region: CASSHTILGGNYEQYF. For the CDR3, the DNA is TGCGCCAGCAGCCACACGATATTGGGTGGTAACTACGAGCAGTACTTC.

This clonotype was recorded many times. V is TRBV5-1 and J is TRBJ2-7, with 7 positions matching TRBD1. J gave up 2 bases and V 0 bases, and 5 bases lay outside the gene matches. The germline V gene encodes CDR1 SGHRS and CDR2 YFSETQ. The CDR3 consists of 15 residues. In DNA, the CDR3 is TGCGCCAGCAGCTTGGACCCGACAGGGACCTACGAGCAGTACTTC. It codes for CASSLDPTGTYEQYF.

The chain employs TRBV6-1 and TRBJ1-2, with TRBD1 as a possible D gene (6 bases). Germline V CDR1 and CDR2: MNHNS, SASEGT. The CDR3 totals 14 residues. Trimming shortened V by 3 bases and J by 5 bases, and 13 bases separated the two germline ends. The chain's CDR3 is CASSDQRGLYGYTF. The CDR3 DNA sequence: TGTGCCAGCAGTGATCAGCGGGGGCTATATGGCTACACCTTC.

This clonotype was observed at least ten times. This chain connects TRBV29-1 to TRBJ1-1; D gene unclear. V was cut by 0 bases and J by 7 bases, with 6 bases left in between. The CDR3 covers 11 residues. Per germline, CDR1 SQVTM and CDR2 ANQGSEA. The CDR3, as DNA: TGCAGCGTTGAAGAGGGGAGTGAAGCTTTCTTT. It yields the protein CSVEEGSEAFF.

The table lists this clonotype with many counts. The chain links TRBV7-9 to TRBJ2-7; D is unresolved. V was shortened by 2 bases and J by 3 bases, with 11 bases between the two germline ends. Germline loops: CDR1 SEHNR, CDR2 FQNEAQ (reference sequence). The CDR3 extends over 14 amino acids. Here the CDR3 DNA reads TGTGCCAGCAGCTTACCAGGCACCAGCTACGAGCAGTACTTC. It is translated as CASSLPGTSYEQYF.

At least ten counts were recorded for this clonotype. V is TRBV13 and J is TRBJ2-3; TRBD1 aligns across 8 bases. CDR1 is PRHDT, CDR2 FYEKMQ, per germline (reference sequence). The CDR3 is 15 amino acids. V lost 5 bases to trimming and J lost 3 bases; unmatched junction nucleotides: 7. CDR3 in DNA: TGTGCCAGCAGCCTTGGACAGGGTAGAACAGATACGCAGTATTTT. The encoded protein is CASSLGQGRTDTQYF. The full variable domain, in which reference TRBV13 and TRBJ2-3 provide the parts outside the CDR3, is AAGVIQSPRHLIKEKRETATLKCYPIPRHDTVYWYQQGPGQDPQFLISFYEKMQSDKGSIPDRFSAQQFSDYHSELNMSSLELGDSALYFCASSLGQGRTDTQYFGPGTRLTVL.

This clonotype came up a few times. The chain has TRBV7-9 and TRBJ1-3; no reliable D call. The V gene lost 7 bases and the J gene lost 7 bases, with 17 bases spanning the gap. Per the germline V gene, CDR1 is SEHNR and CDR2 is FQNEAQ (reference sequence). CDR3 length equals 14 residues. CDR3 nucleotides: TGTGCCAGCATGCTTGGGGTAGCCGGGAACACCATATATTTT. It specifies CASMLGVAGNTIYF.

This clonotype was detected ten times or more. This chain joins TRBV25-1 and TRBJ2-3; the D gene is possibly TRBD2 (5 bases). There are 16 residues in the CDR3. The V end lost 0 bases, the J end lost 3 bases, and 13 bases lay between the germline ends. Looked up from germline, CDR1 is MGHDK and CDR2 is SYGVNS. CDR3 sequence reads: CASSEYPKGETDTQYF. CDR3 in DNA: TGTGCCAGCAGTGAATACCCGAAGGGAGAGACAGATACGCAGTATTTT.

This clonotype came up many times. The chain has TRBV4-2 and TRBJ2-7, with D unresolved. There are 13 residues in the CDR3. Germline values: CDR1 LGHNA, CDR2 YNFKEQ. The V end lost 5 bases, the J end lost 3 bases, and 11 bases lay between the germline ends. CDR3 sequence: CASSFIRYYEQYF. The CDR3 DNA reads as TGTGCCAGCAGCTTTATAAGATACTACGAGCAGTACTTC.

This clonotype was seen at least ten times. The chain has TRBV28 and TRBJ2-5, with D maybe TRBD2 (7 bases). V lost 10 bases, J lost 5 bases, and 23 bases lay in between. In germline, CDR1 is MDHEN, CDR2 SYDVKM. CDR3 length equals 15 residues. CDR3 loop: CATILAGAGVETQYF. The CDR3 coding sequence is TGTGCCACCATCCTGGCGGGGGCTGGAGTCGAGACCCAGTACTTC.

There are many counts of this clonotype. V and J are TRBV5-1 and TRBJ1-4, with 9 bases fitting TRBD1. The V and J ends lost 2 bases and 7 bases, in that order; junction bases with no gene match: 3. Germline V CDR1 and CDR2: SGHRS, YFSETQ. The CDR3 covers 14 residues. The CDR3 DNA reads TGCGCCAGCAGCTTCGGACAGGGGAGTGAAAAACTGTTTTTT. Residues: CASSFGQGSEKLFF.